The clone carrying this TCR beta chain was picked up many times. TCRbeta library preparation incorporated unique molecular identifiers. MiXCR was run by TCRdb on the PCR reads, yielding one entry per CDR3 protein. The sample includes around 440,000 distinct CDR3 sequences, roughly a tenth of them seen just once. This sample was taken from a study of T-cell reconstitution after alpha-beta-depleted transplantation in children. The receptor was isolated from a child aged 2 to 9 with inherited bone marrow failure, due to receive a stem cell transplant. Material: PBMCs, obtained before TCRalphabeta/CD19-depleted stem cell transplant.

CDR3 amino acids: CASSHHPAWREGSDEQFF. CDR3 nucleotide sequence: TGTGCCAGCAGCCACCACCCGGCCTGGCGGGAGGGCAGCGATGAGCAGTTCTTC. J is TRBJ2-1 and V is TRBV3-1; 9 bases align to TRBD2. The V gene's germline CDR1 is LGHDT and CDR2 YNNKEL (reference sequence). This CDR3 region has 18 residues. The trim removed 3 bases at V and 8 bases at J, leaving 17 bases unmatched.